This TCR beta chain was recovered during a study of T cell responses to AZD1222 COVID-19 vaccine. Findings of the study overall: Unmutated variant regions reportedly attract nearly half of all spike-specific TCRs. Repertoires were sampled only after the peak T cell response. Spike-specific TCR breadth and depth both grew after two AZD1222 doses. Only 6 or 7 AZD1222 recipients tested seropositive at baseline.

Concerning this clone: Its specificity is not known.

Sequencing was performed with immunoSEQ multiplex PCR; in TCRdb, only in-frame clones are kept and a portion is missing. The sample yields roughly 100,000 clones, under 90% seen once. The material was peripheral blood, obtained on day 0 of AZD1222 vaccination. The clonotype comes from an adult in good health.

The chain's CDR3 is CASSLISPSTGELFF. The CDR3 bases are TGTGCCAGTTCTTTAATTTCCCCCAGCACCGGGGAGCTGTTTTTT. The V and J genes are TRBV2 and TRBJ2-2; D gene unclear. V was shortened by 9 bases and J by 4 bases, with 18 bases between the two germline ends. Germline V gives CDR1 SNHLY, CDR2 FYNNEI. The CDR3 length is 15 residues.